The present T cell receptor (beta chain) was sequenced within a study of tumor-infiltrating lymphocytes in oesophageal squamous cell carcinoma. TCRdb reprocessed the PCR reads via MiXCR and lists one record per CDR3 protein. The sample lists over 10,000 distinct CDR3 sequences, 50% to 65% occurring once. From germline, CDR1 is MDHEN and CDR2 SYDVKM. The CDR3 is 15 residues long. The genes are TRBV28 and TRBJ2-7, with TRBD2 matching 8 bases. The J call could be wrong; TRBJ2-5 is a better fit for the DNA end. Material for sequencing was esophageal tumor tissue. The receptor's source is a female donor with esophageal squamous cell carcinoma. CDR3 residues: CASSSGSGYQETQYF. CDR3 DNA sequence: TGTGCCAGCAGTAGCGGGAGCGGGTACCAAGAGACCCAGTACTTC.